The 19 T cell receptor beta chains in this list originate from one sample, sequenced in a study of T-cell memory formation after mild COVID-19. TCRdb analysed the 5' RACE reads with MiXCR anew, one entry per CDR3 protein. Of 100,000 to 150,000 distinct CDR3 sequences listed, approximately 5.9% are singletons. The sequenced sample was PBMCs or a T cell subset sorted from them (not recorded which). These receptors came from an adult woman who had mild COVID-19 (a few samples of this study predate the infection). Cell type and time point are not known.

This clonotype showed up just a few times. This chain links TRBV19 with TRBJ2-1, with 9 nucleotides matching TRBD2. The CDR3 is 16 residues long. Germline CDR1 LNHDA, CDR2 SQIVND (reference sequence). V lost 0 bases and J lost 6; bases outside the gene matches: 6. For the CDR3, the DNA is TGTGCCAGTAGTATAGATGCCCTAGCGGGGACCAATGAGCAGTTCTTC. This translates into CASSIDALAGTNEQFF.

This clonotype was seen at least ten times. The chain joins TRBV20-1 to TRBJ2-3; 10 nucleotides match TRBD2. V lost 1 base, J lost 2 bases, and 3 bases stayed unmatched. This CDR3 is built from 15 residues. Germline V gene data show CDR1 as DFQATT and CDR2 as SNEGSKA (reference sequence). Here the CDR3 reads CSARVAGGITDTQYF. As DNA, the CDR3 is TGCAGTGCTAGAGTAGCGGGGGGCATCACAGATACGCAGTATTTT.

This clonotype was seen many times. J is TRBJ2-5 and V is TRBV5-8; no firm D call. The CDR3 sequence is 15 residues long. Germline-derived CDR1 and CDR2 are SGHTS and YDEGEE. Trimming stripped 1 base from V and 5 bases from J, with 15 bases between. This CDR3 reads CASSLPGSIRETQYF. CDR3 nucleotides: TGTGCCAGCAGCTTGCCAGGATCGATTAGGGAGACCCAGTACTTC.

This clonotype was detected ten times or more. The chain combines TRBV12-3 or TRBV12-4 with TRBJ2-7; 8 positions agree with TRBD1. The CDR3 sequence is 13 residues long. The V segment lost 5 bases and the J segment 3 bases; nucleotides outside the gene matches: 3. The CDR3: CASSHGTGYEQYF. CDR3 in DNA: TGTGCCAGCAGTCATGGGACAGGCTACGAGCAGTACTTC.

In this sample, this clonotype turned up a few times. The V gene is TRBV20-1, the J gene TRBJ2-5; TRBD2 matches 8 bases. Per germline, CDR1 DFQATT and CDR2 SNEGSKA (reference sequence). Germline trimming cut 4 bases from V and 1 base from J; bases unmatched to any gene: 8. This CDR3 has 15 amino acids. CDR3 in amino acids: CSANQREFSQETQYF. In DNA, the CDR3 is TGCAGTGCTAACCAGCGGGAGTTCTCCCAAGAGACCCAGTACTTC.

The chain carries TRBV2 and TRBJ2-7; D call uncertain. There are 13 residues in the CDR3. The V gene lost 4 bases and the J gene lost 0 bases, with 7 bases spanning the gap. The germline V gene encodes CDR1 SNHLY and CDR2 FYNNEI. Written as DNA, the CDR3 is TGTGCCAGCAGTGGCGTCACCTCCTACGAGCAGTACTTC. Residues: CASSGVTSYEQYF.

The rearrangement uses TRBV7-9 and TRBJ1-2, with 10 bases that match TRBD1. With V trimmed by 5 bases and J by 8 bases, 8 bases remained unmatched. Germline loops: CDR1 SEHNR, CDR2 FQNEAQ (reference sequence). The CDR3 runs 14 residues. The CDR3 DNA sequence: TGTGCCAGCAGCCCCTCCGGGACAGGGGACGGCTACACCTTC. This gives the protein CASSPSGTGDGYTF.

The genes are TRBV25-1 and TRBJ2-7; 8 bases map to TRBD1. There are 14 residues in the CDR3. Germline trimming cut 2 bases from V and 2 bases from J; bases unmatched to any gene: 2. Germline CDR1 reads MGHDK; CDR2 reads SYGVNS. The CDR3 DNA is TGTGCCAGCAGTGAAACAGGGGGTCCCTACGAGCAGTACTTC. Translating it yields CASSETGGPYEQYF.

The sample holds a few counts of this clonotype. The chain uses TRBV12-3 or TRBV12-4 and TRBJ2-3, with 12 bases identical to TRBD2. CDR3 size: 17 residues. After removal of 6 bases from V and 2 bases from J, the junction contained 9 bases not matched to a gene. DNA of the CDR3: TGTGCCAGCAGCCGGACTAGCGGGGCCCCGACCACAGATACGCAGTATTTT. Translating gives CASSRTSGAPTTDTQYF.

This clonotype was detected a few times. The rearrangement joins TRBV6-2 or TRBV6-3 to TRBJ2-7, with 8 positions matching TRBD2. Germline lookup yields CDR1 MNHEY and CDR2 SVGEGT. This CDR3 has 16 amino acids. Trimming took 1 base from V and 3 from J; bases not matched to a gene: 8. The CDR3 loop is CASSYLPGRADYEQYF. The CDR3, as DNA: TGTGCCAGCAGTTACTTACCCGGGAGGGCGGACTACGAGCAGTACTTC.

This clonotype has a count of ten or more. This rearrangement joins TRBV2 to TRBJ2-4, with TRBD2 matching 8 bases. The CDR3 covers 12 residues. CDR1 and CDR2 from the germline V gene are SNHLY and FYNNEI. V was pared by 8 bases and J by 7 bases, with 4 bases of the junction left unmatched. The CDR3 sequence is CASSGGRNIQYF. DNA for the CDR3: TGTGCCAGCTCGGGGGGGCGGAACATTCAGTACTTC.

This clonotype has only a few counts. The chain has TRBV7-2 and TRBJ2-1, with D possibly being TRBD1 or TRBD2 (5 bases each). CDR3 length: 15 residues. Germline lookup yields CDR1 SGHTA and CDR2 FQGNSA. The V end was cut by 2 bases, the J end by 1 base, with 9 bases between. The CDR3, as DNA: TGTGCCAGCAGCTTATTGGGGGTTTCCTACAATGAGCAGTTCTTC. Amino acid sequence: CASSLLGVSYNEQFF.

The chain employs TRBV12-3 or TRBV12-4 and TRBJ2-5; 9 positions agree with TRBD2. This CDR3 has 16 amino acids. V trimming: 3 bases; J trimming: 5 bases; junction bases outside the gene matches: 10. The DNA of the CDR3 is TGTGCCAGCAGTTTTGGTAGCGGGAGTACTGCGGAGACCCAGTACTTC. Its translation is CASSFGSGSTAETQYF.

In this sample, this clonotype turned up many times. The CDR3 reads CASSYTWTSAYNEQFF. The CDR3 bases are TGTGCCAGCAGTTATACATGGACTAGCGCATACAATGAGCAGTTCTTC. V usage is TRBV6-5 and J usage is TRBJ2-1, with 9 nucleotides matching TRBD2. The CDR3 loop spans 16 amino acids. The V and J ends lost 3 bases and 4 bases, in that order; junction bases with no gene match: 7. Per germline, CDR1 MNHEY and CDR2 SVGAGI.

This clonotype was observed a few times. V usage is TRBV30 and J usage is TRBJ2-7; 14 nucleotides agree with TRBD2. CDR3 size: 16 residues. The V gene's germline CDR1 is GTSNPN and CDR2 SVGIG (reference sequence). The V and J ends lost 4 bases and 3 bases, in that order; junction bases with no gene match: 8. In nucleotides, the CDR3 is TGTGCCTGGAAGGCGGGACTAGCGGGAGAAATCTACGAGCAGTACTTC. Translated, it gives CAWKAGLAGEIYEQYF.

V gene TRBV10-3 combines with J gene TRBJ2-1; 9 bases agree with TRBD2. The CDR3 runs 19 residues. Germline V gene lookup returns CDR1 ENHRY and CDR2 SYGVKD. Losses at the gene ends were 0 bases for V and 1 base for J; bases not matched to a gene: 10. The CDR3 region is CAISESSSGRLSSYNEQFF. The CDR3 nucleotides read TGTGCCATCAGTGAGTCGAGTAGCGGGAGATTATCATCCTACAATGAGCAGTTCTTC.

The table lists this clonotype with many counts. The chain has TRBV29-1 and TRBJ2-4; no firm D call. Germline CDR1 and CDR2: SQVTM and ANQGSEA. The CDR3 consists of 15 residues. V lost 3 bases and J lost 1, with 13 bases in between. CDR3 in amino acids: CSVEALGFAKNIQYF. The DNA of the CDR3 is TGCAGCGTTGAGGCCCTAGGTTTCGCCAAAAACATTCAGTACTTC.

This clonotype was detected only a few times. The chain uses TRBV3-1 and TRBJ1-2; tentative D call: TRBD1 (5 bases). The V gene lost 8 bases and the J gene lost 2 bases, with 12 bases spanning the gap. Germline V gene data show CDR1 as LGHDT and CDR2 as YNNKEL (reference sequence). The CDR3 length is 13 residues. CDR3 DNA sequence: TGTGCCAGCGGTGGCAGGGCCAACTATGGCTACACCTTC. Its protein is CASGGRANYGYTF.

J is TRBJ2-3 and V is TRBV29-1; D is unresolved. Germline CDR1 is SQVTM and CDR2 is ANQGSEA. The V and J ends lost 3 bases and 2 bases respectively, with 12 bases between them. The CDR3 spans 14 residues. CDR3 nucleotide sequence: TGCAGCGTTGACCCGGCAGGCCCCACAGATACGCAGTATTTT. It specifies CSVDPAGPTDTQYF.